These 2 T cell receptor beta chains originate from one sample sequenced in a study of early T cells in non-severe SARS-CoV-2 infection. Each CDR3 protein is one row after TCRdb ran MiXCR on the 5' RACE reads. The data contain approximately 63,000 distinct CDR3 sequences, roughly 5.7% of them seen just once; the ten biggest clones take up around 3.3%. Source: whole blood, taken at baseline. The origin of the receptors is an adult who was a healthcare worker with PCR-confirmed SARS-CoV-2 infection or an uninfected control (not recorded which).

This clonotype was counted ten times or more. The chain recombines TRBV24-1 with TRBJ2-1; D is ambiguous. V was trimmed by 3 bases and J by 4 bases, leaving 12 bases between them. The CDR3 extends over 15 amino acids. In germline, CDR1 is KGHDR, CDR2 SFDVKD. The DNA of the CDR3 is TGTGCCACCAGTGATCCCAAGGCCGTATACAATGAGCAGTTCTTC. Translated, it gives CATSDPKAVYNEQFF.

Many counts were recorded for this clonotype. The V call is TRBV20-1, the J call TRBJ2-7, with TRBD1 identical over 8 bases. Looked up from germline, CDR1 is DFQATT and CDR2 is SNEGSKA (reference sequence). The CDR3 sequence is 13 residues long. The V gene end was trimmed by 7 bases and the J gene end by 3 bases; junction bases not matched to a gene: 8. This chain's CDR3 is CSESRTGNYEQYF. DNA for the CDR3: TGCAGTGAAAGTAGGACAGGGAACTACGAGCAGTACTTC.